The TCR beta chain described here comes from a study of cytomegalovirus exposure and HLA in healthy donors. The primer mix had 60 Vbeta and 13 Jbeta primers. Repertoires were generated with immunoSEQ multiplex PCR, while TCRdb's copy carries only in-frame clones and drops some. The table shows roughly 160,000 clones, with more than 70% occurring only once. Overall study findings and caveats: Later findings reportedly placed an Asian-associated ancestry cluster below the roughly 670-donor mean for N-insertions. Immune exposure data for these donors was limited to CMV serostatus. Near-uniform donor sequencing depth was presumed by presence/absence analyses.

CDR1 SGHAT and CDR2 FQDESV come from the germline V gene (reference sequence). Trimming at V came to 5 bases and at J to 2 bases, leaving 4 bases not matched to a gene. The CDR3 contains 14 residues. This clone was seen a handful of times. Antigen unknown. Sequences were obtained from PBMCs. The chain links TRBV11-1 to TRBJ2-3, with TRBD1 identical over 7 bases. The origin of this receptor is a girl aged 10-17 years in good health and CMV-seronegative. CDR3 coding DNA: TGTGCCAGCAGCACCGGGACAGACACAGATACGCAGTATTTT. It translates to CASSTGTDTDTQYF. Complete variable domain (other parts from reference TRBV11-1 and TRBJ2-3): EAEVAQSPRYKITEKSQAVAFWCDPISGHATLYWYRQILGQGPELLVQFQDESVVDDSQLPKDRFSAERLKGVDSTLKIQPAELGDSAMYLCASSTGTDTDTQYFGPGTRLTVL.